This T cell receptor (beta chain) originates from a study of T cells in localized non-small cell lung cancer. Findings of the study overall: Adjacent uninvolved lung tissue had the highest T cell clonality, exceeding tumor.

Regarding this clone: Its specificity is unknown.

Clones were sequenced by immunoSEQ multiplex PCR, and TCRdb holds only the in-frame ones, with some missing. Of about 82,000 clones in the sample, around 80% are singletons; the top ten hold 19%. This receptor was taken from a man aged 35-69 years with stage II squamous cell lung carcinoma. The material sequenced was PBMCs, taken before any cancer treatment.

CDR3 residues: CAISGEGTANSPLHF. The CDR3 region has the DNA TGTGCCATCAGTGGAGAGGGGACCGCTAATTCACCCCTCCACTTT. The chain joins TRBV10-3 to TRBJ1-6; possibly TRBD1 for D (5 bases). Deletions cut 4 bases from V and 6 bases from J, with 13 bases between. The germline V gene encodes CDR1 ENHRY and CDR2 SYGVKD. CDR3 length equals 15 residues.